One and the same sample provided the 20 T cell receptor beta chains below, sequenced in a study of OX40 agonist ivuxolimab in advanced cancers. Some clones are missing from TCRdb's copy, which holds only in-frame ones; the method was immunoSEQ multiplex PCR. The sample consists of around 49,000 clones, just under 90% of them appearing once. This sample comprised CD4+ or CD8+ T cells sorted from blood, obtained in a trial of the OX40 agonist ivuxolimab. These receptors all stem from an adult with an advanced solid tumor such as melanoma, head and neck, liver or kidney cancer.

The CDR3 DNA reads as TGTGCCAGCAGTGCCTACGGGAGCTCTGGAAACACCATATATTTT. This sequence encodes CASSAYGSSGNTIYF. The chain recombines TRBV6-5 with TRBJ1-3; D not certain. From germline, CDR1 is MNHEY and CDR2 SVGAGI. This CDR3 spans 15 amino acids. Trimming cost V 5 bases and J 0 bases, with 11 bases left between them.

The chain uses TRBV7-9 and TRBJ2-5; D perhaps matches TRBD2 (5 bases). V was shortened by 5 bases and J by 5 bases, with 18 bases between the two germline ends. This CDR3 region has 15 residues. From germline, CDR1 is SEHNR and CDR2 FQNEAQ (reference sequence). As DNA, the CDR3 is TGTGCCAGCAGCCCCGACAACATACTAGGGGAGACCCAGTACTTC. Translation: CASSPDNILGETQYF.

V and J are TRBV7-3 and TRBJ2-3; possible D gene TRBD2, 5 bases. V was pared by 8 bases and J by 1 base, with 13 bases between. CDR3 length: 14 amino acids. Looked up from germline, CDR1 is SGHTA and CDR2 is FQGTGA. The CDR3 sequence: CASQNIGGTDTQYF. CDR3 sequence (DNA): TGTGCCAGCCAGAACATCGGGGGCACAGATACGCAGTATTTT.

The CDR3 nucleotides read TGCGCCAGCAGCCAAGATGTGTCATTAGGGACCCAGTACTTC. This translates into CASSQDVSLGTQYF. This chain uses TRBV4-3 with TRBJ2-5; D uncertain. CDR1 LGHNA and CDR2 YSLEER come from the germline V gene. V was cut by 0 bases and J by 7 bases, with 12 bases left in between. The CDR3 totals 14 residues.

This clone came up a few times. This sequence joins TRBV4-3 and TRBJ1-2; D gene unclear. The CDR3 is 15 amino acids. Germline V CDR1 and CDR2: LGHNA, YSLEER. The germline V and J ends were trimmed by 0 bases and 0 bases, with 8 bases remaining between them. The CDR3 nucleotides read TGCGCCAGCAGCCAAGACCAGGCTTCTAACTATGGCTACACCTTC. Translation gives CASSQDQASNYGYTF.

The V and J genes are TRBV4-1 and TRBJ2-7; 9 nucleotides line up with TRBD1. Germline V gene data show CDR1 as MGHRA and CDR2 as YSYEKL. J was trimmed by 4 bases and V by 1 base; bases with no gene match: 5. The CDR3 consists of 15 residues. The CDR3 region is CASSQVDRGSYEQYF. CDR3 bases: TGCGCCAGCAGCCAAGTGGACAGGGGATCGTACGAGCAGTACTTC.

The DNA of the CDR3 is TGTGCCAGCAGCTTAGGGAAAAACGAGCAGTACTTC. Translation gives CASSLGKNEQYF. V gene TRBV11-2 combines with J gene TRBJ2-7; no reliable D call. CDR1 is SGHAT and CDR2 is FQNNGV in the germline V gene. CDR3 length: 12 residues. V was shortened by 1 base and J by 5 bases, with 6 bases between the two germline ends.

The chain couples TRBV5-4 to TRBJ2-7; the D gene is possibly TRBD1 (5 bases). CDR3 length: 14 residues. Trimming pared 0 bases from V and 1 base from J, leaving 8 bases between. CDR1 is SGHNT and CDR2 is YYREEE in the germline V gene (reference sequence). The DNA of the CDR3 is TGTGCCAGCAGCTTGGGGTGGACATCCTACGAGCAGTACTTC. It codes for CASSLGWTSYEQYF.

DNA for the CDR3: TGCGCCAGCAGTGGGTTTCGGCAGGGACCCATGAACACTGAAGCTTTCTTT. Its translation: CASSGFRQGPMNTEAFF. The chain has TRBV10-1 and TRBJ1-1, with a tentative D call TRBD1 (5 bases). The length of the CDR3 is 17 residues. Per germline, CDR1 WNHNN and CDR2 SYGVQD (reference sequence). V was shortened by 4 bases and J by 0 bases, with 18 bases between the two germline ends.

This CDR3 is CARPKNADSYEQYF. The CDR3 DNA is TGTGCCAGACCTAAGAACGCCGACTCCTACGAGCAGTACTTC. The V and J genes are TRBV6-5 and TRBJ2-7; D gene ambiguous. The CDR3 runs 14 residues. V gave up 9 bases and J gave up 0 bases, with 15 bases separating them. Germline V CDR1 and CDR2: MNHEY, SVGAGI.

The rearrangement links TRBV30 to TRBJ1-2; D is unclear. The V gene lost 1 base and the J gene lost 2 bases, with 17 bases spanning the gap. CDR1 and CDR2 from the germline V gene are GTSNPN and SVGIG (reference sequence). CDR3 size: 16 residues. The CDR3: CAWSDSRFGRNYGYTF. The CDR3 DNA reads TGTGCCTGGAGTGACTCCCGATTTGGACGAAACTATGGCTACACCTTC.

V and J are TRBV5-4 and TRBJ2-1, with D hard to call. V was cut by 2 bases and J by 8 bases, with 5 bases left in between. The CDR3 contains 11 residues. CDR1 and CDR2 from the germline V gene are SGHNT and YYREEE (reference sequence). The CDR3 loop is CASSLSYEQFF. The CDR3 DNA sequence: TGTGCCAGCAGCTTAAGTTATGAGCAGTTCTTC.

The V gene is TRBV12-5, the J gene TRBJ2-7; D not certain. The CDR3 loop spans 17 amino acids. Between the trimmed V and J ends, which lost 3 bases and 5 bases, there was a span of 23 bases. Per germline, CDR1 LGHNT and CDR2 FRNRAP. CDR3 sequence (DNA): TGTGCTAGTGGTTTTCTCTTAGAGAGAAAGTGGCCCCACGAGCAGTACTTC. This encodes CASGFLLERKWPHEQYF.

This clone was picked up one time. Written as DNA, the CDR3 is TGTGCCAGCAGCTCAGGGGAAGCGAATACGCAGTATTTT. Translation gives CASSSGEANTQYF. This chain joins TRBV11-2 and TRBJ2-3, with D tentatively TRBD1 (6 bases). V shed 4 bases and J shed 7 bases, with 12 bases lying between them. Germline V CDR1 and CDR2: SGHAT, FQNNGV. The CDR3 runs 13 residues.

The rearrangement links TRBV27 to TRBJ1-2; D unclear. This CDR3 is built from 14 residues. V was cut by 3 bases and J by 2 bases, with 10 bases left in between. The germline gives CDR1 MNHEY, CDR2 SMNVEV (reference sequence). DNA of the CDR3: TGTGCCAGCAGTTTCTCTGGCCTGAACTATGGCTACACCTTC. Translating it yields CASSFSGLNYGYTF.

The CDR3 sequence is CASSQDGSSGANVLTF. In nucleotides, the CDR3 is TGCGCCAGCAGCCAAGATGGGAGTTCTGGGGCCAACGTCCTGACTTTC. The V and J genes are TRBV4-1 and TRBJ2-6; D may be TRBD2 (5 bases). V was trimmed by 0 bases and J by 1 base, leaving 7 bases between them. The CDR3 length is 16 residues. Germline CDR1 and CDR2: MGHRA and YSYEKL.

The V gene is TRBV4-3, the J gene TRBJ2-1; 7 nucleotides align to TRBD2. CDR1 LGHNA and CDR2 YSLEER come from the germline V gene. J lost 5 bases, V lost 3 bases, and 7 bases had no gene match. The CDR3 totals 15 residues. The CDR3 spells CASSHGTISNNEQFF. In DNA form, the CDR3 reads TGCGCCAGCAGCCACGGGACTATATCTAACAATGAGCAGTTCTTC.

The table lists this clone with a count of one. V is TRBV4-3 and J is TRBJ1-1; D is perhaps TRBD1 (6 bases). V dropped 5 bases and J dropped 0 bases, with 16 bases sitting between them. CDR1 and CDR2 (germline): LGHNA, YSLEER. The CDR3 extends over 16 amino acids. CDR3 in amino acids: CASSKMHRAMNTEAFF. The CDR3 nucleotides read TGCGCCAGCAGCAAAATGCACAGGGCCATGAACACTGAAGCTTTCTTT.

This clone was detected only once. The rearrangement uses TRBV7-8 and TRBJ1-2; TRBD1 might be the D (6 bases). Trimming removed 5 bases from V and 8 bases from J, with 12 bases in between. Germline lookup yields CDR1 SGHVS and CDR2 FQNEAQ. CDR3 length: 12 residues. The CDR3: CASSLGGLGYTF. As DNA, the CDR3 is TGTGCCAGCAGCCTAGGGGGTTTGGGCTACACCTTC.

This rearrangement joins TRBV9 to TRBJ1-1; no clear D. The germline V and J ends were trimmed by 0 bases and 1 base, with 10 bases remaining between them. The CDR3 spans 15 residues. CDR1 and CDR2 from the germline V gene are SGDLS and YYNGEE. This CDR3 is CASSVEGLTNTEAFF. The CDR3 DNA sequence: TGTGCCAGCAGCGTAGAGGGTCTGACGAACACTGAAGCTTTCTTT.